This T cell receptor (beta chain) originates from a study of T-cell memory formation after mild COVID-19. This CDR3 is 14 amino acids long. CDR1 MNHEY and CDR2 SVGEGT come from the germline V gene. Trimming removed 6 bases from V and 6 bases from J; junction bases left unmatched: 7. TCRdb analysed the 5' RACE reads with MiXCR anew, one entry per CDR3 protein. This sample carries about half a million distinct CDR3 sequences, roughly 20% of them seen once, and the ten largest clones take approximately 13%. The sequence was obtained from an adult woman who had mild COVID-19 (a few samples of this study predate the infection). Cell type and time point are not known. The chain combines TRBV6-2 or TRBV6-3 with TRBJ2-1; 8 bases align to TRBD2. The sequenced sample consisted of PBMCs or a T cell subset sorted from them (not recorded which). The CDR3 DNA reads TGTGCCAGCAGATCGAGCGGGAGCGCCAATGAGCAGTTCTTC. It specifies CASRSSGSANEQFF.